The next 8 T cell receptor beta chains were all read from a single sample in a study of T cell clones after liver transplantation. Clones were sequenced by immunoSEQ multiplex PCR, and TCRdb holds only the in-frame ones, with some missing. Among tens of thousands of clones, around 70% were seen once, and the ten largest hold around 8.9%. The specimen was CD4+ T cells from blood, collected at the 22-month timepoint. The receptors come from a human patient who received a liver transplant. Some T cells may have originated in the graft donor.

The chain is built from TRBV7-3 and TRBJ1-3; TRBD1 matches at 7 bases. Trimming at V came to 1 base and at J to 0 bases, leaving 3 bases not matched to a gene. CDR3 size: 16 residues. Germline V gene lookup returns CDR1 SGHTA and CDR2 FQGTGA. The chain's CDR3 is CASSLSAGGSGNTIYF. The CDR3 nucleotides are TGTGCCAGCAGCTTAAGCGCAGGGGGCTCTGGAAACACCATATATTTT.

In its sample, this clone was seen once. The chain has TRBV25-1 and TRBJ1-2; D gene unclear. The V end was cut by 1 base, the J end by 3 bases, with 6 bases between. Germline CDR1 and CDR2: MGHDK and SYGVNS. The CDR3 runs 13 residues. The CDR3 bases are TGTGCCAGCAGTGAATCGGCGGACTATGGCTACACCTTC. This sequence encodes CASSESADYGYTF.

J is TRBJ1-3 and V is TRBV6-6; perhaps TRBD1 as D (5 bases). The CDR3 loop spans 13 amino acids. The germline CDR1 and CDR2 sequences are MNHNY and SVGAGI (reference sequence). V gave up 7 bases and J gave up 2 bases, with 9 bases separating them. CDR3 sequence (DNA): TGTGCCAGCACCCCGACAGCTGGAAACACCATATATTTT. Translated, it gives CASTPTAGNTIYF.

The CDR3 is CASSLARGGKPEQYF. DNA of the CDR3: TGTGCCAGCAGCTTGGCGAGGGGGGGGAAACCGGAGCAGTACTTC. This chain joins TRBV5-4 and TRBJ2-7, with TRBD2 as a possible D gene (7 bases). Germline CDR1 is SGHNT and CDR2 is YYREEE (reference sequence). The CDR3 is made up of 15 amino acids. V was pared by 0 bases and J by 7 bases, with 17 bases between.

The genes are TRBV7-2 and TRBJ1-3; 8 bases fit TRBD1. The CDR3 sequence is 16 residues long. CDR1 is SGHTA, CDR2 FQGNSA, per germline. The trim removed 4 bases at V and 3 bases at J, leaving 8 bases unmatched. CDR3 sequence reads: CASSSQGAYLGNTIYF. CDR3 DNA sequence: TGTGCCAGCAGCTCCCAGGGGGCGTATCTTGGAAACACCATATATTTT.

The chain joins TRBV29-1 to TRBJ2-1; 9 bases line up with TRBD1. The CDR3 length is 18 residues. CDR1 is SQVTM and CDR2 is ANQGSEA in the germline V gene. V lost 6 bases to trimming and J lost 6 bases; unmatched junction nucleotides: 21. CDR3 nucleotides: TGCAGCGTGAGCGGGCGGGGACAGGGAACGGGTCAAACCAATGAGCAGTTCTTC. The encoded protein is CSVSGRGQGTGQTNEQFF.

The chain uses TRBV7-2 and TRBJ1-3, with 7 bases that match TRBD1. J was trimmed by 4 bases and V by 4 bases; bases with no gene match: 7. Germline V gene lookup returns CDR1 SGHTA and CDR2 FQGNSA. The CDR3 sequence is 15 residues long. The CDR3 sequence: CASSYKTGSGNTIYF. As DNA, the CDR3 is TGTGCCAGCAGCTATAAGACAGGGTCAGGAAACACCATATATTTT.

This clone showed up just a few times. V and J are TRBV7-8 and TRBJ1-5; TRBD1 might be the D (5 bases). Deletions cut 5 bases from V and 1 base from J, with 6 bases between. CDR1 and CDR2 (germline): SGHVS, FQNEAQ. The CDR3 sequence is 13 residues long. CDR3 sequence: CASSGGSNQPQHF. Here the CDR3 DNA reads TGTGCCAGCAGCGGGGGGAGCAATCAGCCCCAGCATTTT.